The clone carrying this T cell receptor beta chain was observed a few times. Its antigen is currently unknown. TCRdb itself ran the RT-PCR reads through MiXCR, one entry per CDR3 protein. The table records hundreds of thousands of distinct CDR3 sequences, over 9.5% of them present only once. The data are from a study of response to subunit inactivated influenza vaccine. Germline CDR1 and CDR2: SGHRS and YFSETQ. CDR3 length: 15 residues. V shed 1 base, J shed 3 bases, and the junction held 2 bases outside the gene matches. Regarding the study as a whole: T cells newly recruited by each seasonal influenza vaccination are few, the authors suggested.

Sequencing was performed on PBMCs from blood, taken on the day of vaccination. The sequence came from a man aged 50 or older who received an inactivated influenza vaccine. The chain joins TRBV5-1 to TRBJ2-2; 8 positions match TRBD1. The CDR3 DNA reads as TGCGCCAGCAGCTTGCCACAGGGGGACACCGGGGAGCTGTTTTTT. It is translated as CASSLPQGDTGELFF.